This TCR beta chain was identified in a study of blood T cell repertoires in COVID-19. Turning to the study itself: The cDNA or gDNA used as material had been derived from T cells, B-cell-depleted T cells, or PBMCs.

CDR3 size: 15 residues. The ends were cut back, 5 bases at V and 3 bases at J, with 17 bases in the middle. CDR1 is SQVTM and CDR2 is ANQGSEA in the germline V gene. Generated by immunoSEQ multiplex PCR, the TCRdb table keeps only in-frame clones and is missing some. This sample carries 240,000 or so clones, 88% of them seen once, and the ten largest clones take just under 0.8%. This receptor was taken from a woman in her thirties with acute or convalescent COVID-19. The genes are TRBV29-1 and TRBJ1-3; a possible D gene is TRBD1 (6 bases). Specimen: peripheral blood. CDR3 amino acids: CSVFGGGGVGNTIYF. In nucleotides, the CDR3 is TGCAGCGTTTTTGGGGGCGGTGGTGTTGGAAACACCATATATTTT.